Listed below are T cell receptor beta chains from one sample, sequenced in a study of T cell responses to AZD1222 COVID-19 vaccine. Sequenced by immunoSEQ multiplex PCR; TCRdb stores in-frame clones only, minus some. The sample has around 100,000 clones, roughly 88% seen once. Material: peripheral blood, obtained on day 0 of AZD1222 vaccination. Source of these receptors: an adult in good health. Both conserved end residues are part of each CDR3. A D gene is named only where the DNA matches it firmly. Clone size is not always given. Where it is, it says once, few, many or a class for expanded clones.

D,J,size,V,CDR3,DNA
TRBD1,TRBJ1-2,NA,TRBV20-1,CSARTGEGYTF,TGCAGTGCTAGAACAGGGGAGGGCTACACCTTC
NA,TRBJ1-4,NA,TRBV19,CASRSEKLFF,TGTGCCAGTAGATCTGAAAAACTGTTTTTT
NA,TRBJ2-3,NA,TRBV7-3,CASSLFGKDTQYF,TGTGCCAGCAGCTTATTCGGGAAAGATACGCAGTATTTT
NA,TRBJ1-6,NA,TRBV5-1,CASSLDRGRSPLHF,TGCGCCAGCAGCTTGGATCGGGGTAGGTCACCCCTCCACTTT
NA,TRBJ2-1,NA,TRBV7-6,CASSLALGTHKGNEQFF,TGTGCCAGCAGCTTGGCCCTCGGGACACACAAGGGCAATGAGCAGTTCTTC
TRBD1,TRBJ2-2,NA,TRBV5-5,CASSLDRGRTGELFF,TGTGCCAGCAGCCTTGACAGGGGGCGCACCGGGGAGCTGTTTTTT
TRBD1,TRBJ1-6,NA,TRBV4-2,CASSQVGQGASNSPLHF,TGTGCCAGCAGCCAAGTAGGACAGGGGGCGTCTAATTCACCCCTCCACTTT
NA,TRBJ2-7,NA,TRBV4-2,CASSQEQAYEQYF,TGTGCCAGCAGCCAAGAACAGGCCTACGAGCAGTACTTC
TRBD1,TRBJ1-2,NA,TRBV6-5,CASTPGQGVGYTF,TGTGCCAGCACCCCGGGACAGGGGGTTGGCTACACCTTC
TRBD1,TRBJ2-7,NA,TRBV9,CANPRGRKSEQYF,TGTGCCAACCCCAGGGGGCGAAAGTCCGAGCAGTACTTC
TRBD1,TRBJ1-5,NA,TRBV12-3/TRBV12-4,CASAGGGDQPQHF,TGTGCCAGCGCAGGGGGAGGAGATCAGCCCCAGCATTTT
NA,TRBJ1-3,NA,TRBV7-9,CASSLAQGTGNTIYF,TGTGCCAGCAGCTTAGCGCAAGGGACCGGAAACACCATATATTTT
TRBD2,TRBJ2-7,many,TRBV4-3,CASSPGLAAKSSYEQYF,TGCGCCAGCAGCCCGGGACTAGCGGCGAAGAGCTCCTACGAGCAGTACTTC
NA,TRBJ1-6,NA,TRBV3-1/TRBV3-2,CASSQDPSPLHF,TGTGCCAGCAGCCAAGACCCTTCACCCCTCCACTTT
TRBD2,TRBJ2-5,once,TRBV6-5,CASGQRGAQETQYF,TGTGCCAGCGGCCAGCGGGGGGCCCAAGAGACCCAGTACTTC
TRBD1,TRBJ1-1,NA,TRBV23-1,CASSRLRDREAFF,TGCGCCAGCAGTCGTCTCCGGGACAGGGAGGCTTTCTTT
NA,TRBJ1-5,NA,TRBV6-2/TRBV6-3,CASSPDGNQPQHF,TGTGCCAGCAGCCCGGACGGCAATCAGCCCCAGCATTTT
TRBD1,TRBJ2-1,NA,TRBV24-1,CATSDGQGRNEQFF,TGTGCCACCAGTGATGGACAGGGTAGAAATGAGCAGTTCTTC
TRBD1,TRBJ1-2,NA,TRBV3-1/TRBV3-2,CASSQRGGTGTYGYTF,TGTGCCAGCAGCCAGAGGGGCGGGACAGGGACCTATGGCTACACCTTC
TRBD1,TRBJ1-2,few,TRBV5-6,CASSPDRAYGYTF,TGTGCCAGCAGCCCGGACAGGGCCTATGGCTACACCTTC
NA,TRBJ2-5,NA,TRBV3-1/TRBV3-2,CASSQVNSPWQETQYF,TGTGCCAGCAGCCAAGTCAACAGTCCTTGGCAAGAGACCCAGTACTTC
NA,TRBJ1-1,NA,TRBV28,CASTPSGSGAQAFF,TGTGCCAGCACTCCCTCCGGTAGCGGGGCCCAAGCTTTCTTT
NA,TRBJ2-7,NA,TRBV19,CASSGRGYEQYF,TGTGCCAGTAGTGGGCGGGGCTACGAGCAGTACTTC
NA,TRBJ1-5,NA,TRBV6-5,CASSRDGLSNQPQHF,TGTGCCAGCAGTAGGGACGGTCTTAGCAATCAGCCCCAGCATTTT
NA,TRBJ1-2,NA,TRBV2,CASTDKGTSYGYTF,TGTGCCAGCACGGACAAGGGGACCTCCTATGGCTACACCTTC
TRBD2,TRBJ2-1,once,TRBV11-1,CASSLQWEGEQFF,TGTGCCAGCAGCCTACAGTGGGAGGGTGAGCAGTTCTTC
NA,TRBJ1-2,NA,TRBV28,CASSFLGNYGYTF,TGTGCCAGCAGTTTTCTAGGGAACTATGGCTACACCTTC
NA,TRBJ2-1,NA,TRBV10-3,CAISETSEQFF,TGTGCCATCAGTGAAACGAGTGAGCAGTTCTTC
NA,TRBJ1-3,NA,TRBV5-4,CASSIRSSGNTIYF,TGTGCCAGCAGCATTCGATCCTCTGGAAACACCATATATTTT
NA,TRBJ2-1,NA,TRBV5-1,CASTPRGADYNEQFF,TGCGCCAGCACTCCGAGGGGGGCGGACTACAATGAGCAGTTCTTC
NA,TRBJ2-1,few,TRBV6-2/TRBV6-3,CASSYFGLSSSYNEQFF,TGTGCCAGCAGTTACTTCGGACTATCGAGCTCCTACAATGAGCAGTTCTTC
TRBD2,TRBJ2-1,NA,TRBV19,CASSEASGGARYNEQFF,TGTGCCAGTAGTGAGGCTAGCGGGGGGGCAAGGTACAATGAGCAGTTCTTC
NA,TRBJ2-3,NA,TRBV9,CASSPGGLSSTDTQYF,TGTGCCAGCAGCCCCGGCGGTTTGTCTTCCACAGATACGCAGTATTTT
NA,TRBJ2-1,NA,TRBV5-6,CASSSRGFSYNEQFF,TGTGCCAGCAGCTCTAGGGGTTTCTCCTACAATGAGCAGTTCTTC
NA,TRBJ2-7,medium-sized,TRBV2,CASSDRNEQYF,TGTGCCAGCAGTGATAGGAACGAGCAGTACTTC
TRBD1,TRBJ2-1,NA,TRBV5-1,CASSLKGQGGGAGHNEQFF,TGCGCCAGCAGCTTGAAGGGACAGGGGGGCGGGGCGGGTCACAATGAGCAGTTCTTC
NA,TRBJ2-5,NA,TRBV5-6,CASSWSLRTDQETQYF,TGTGCCAGCAGCTGGTCACTCAGAACGGACCAAGAGACCCAGTACTTC
NA,TRBJ2-3,NA,TRBV6-5,CASSYQAGFGDTQYF,TGTGCCAGCAGTTACCAGGCGGGGTTCGGGGATACGCAGTATTTT
TRBD1,TRBJ1-1,NA,TRBV13,CASSQRQGAYTEAFF,TGTGCCAGCAGCCAAAGACAGGGGGCTTACACTGAAGCTTTCTTT
NA,TRBJ1-2,NA,TRBV2,CASSEYSYGYTF,TGTGCCAGCAGTGAATACAGCTATGGCTACACCTTC
NA,TRBJ1-2,NA,TRBV24-1,CATSDPGLLEGYTF,TGTGCCACCAGTGACCCGGGATTGCTTGAGGGCTACACCTTC
NA,TRBJ2-2,NA,TRBV18,CASSSDTGELFF,TGTGCCAGCTCATCAGACACCGGGGAGCTGTTTTTT
NA,TRBJ1-1,NA,TRBV7-6,CASSLALGDVAFF,TGTGCCAGCAGCTTAGCGCTGGGAGACGTGGCTTTCTTT
TRBD2,TRBJ2-7,NA,TRBV4-1,CASSQDGVAGGSEQYF,TGCGCCAGCAGCCAAGATGGAGTAGCGGGAGGTTCCGAGCAGTACTTC
NA,TRBJ1-2,NA,TRBV7-8,CASSLQSGYGYTF,TGTGCCAGCAGCCTACAGTCTGGGTATGGCTACACCTTC
NA,TRBJ2-2,NA,TRBV12-3/TRBV12-4,CASREGTGELFF,TGTGCCAGCAGAGAAGGCACCGGGGAGCTGTTTTTT
TRBD2,TRBJ2-7,once,TRBV7-8,CASRWDYQTIEQYF,TGTGCCAGCCGCTGGGACTACCAGACTATAGAGCAGTACTTC
NA,TRBJ2-5,once,TRBV5-4,CASSLAGAGNQETQYF,TGTGCCAGCAGCTTGGCAGGGGCGGGGAACCAAGAGACCCAGTACTTC
NA,TRBJ1-4,NA,TRBV28,CASSAWGGEEKLFF,TGTGCCAGCAGCGCCTGGGGGGGTGAAGAAAAACTGTTTTTT
TRBD1,TRBJ2-1,NA,TRBV19,CASSIVTGGNEQFF,TGTGCCAGTAGTATAGTGACAGGGGGCAATGAGCAGTTCTTC
TRBD1,TRBJ1-6,NA,TRBV19,CASSGAGTGSSPLHF,TGTGCCAGTAGTGGAGCCGGGACAGGGTCTTCACCCCTCCACTTT
NA,TRBJ1-5,NA,TRBV18,CASSVGAINQPQHF,TGTGCCAGCTCAGTGGGGGCTATCAATCAGCCCCAGCATTTT
TRBD1,TRBJ1-1,NA,TRBV18,CASSPIPGQDTEAFF,TGTGCCAGCTCACCAATACCGGGACAGGACACTGAAGCTTTCTTT